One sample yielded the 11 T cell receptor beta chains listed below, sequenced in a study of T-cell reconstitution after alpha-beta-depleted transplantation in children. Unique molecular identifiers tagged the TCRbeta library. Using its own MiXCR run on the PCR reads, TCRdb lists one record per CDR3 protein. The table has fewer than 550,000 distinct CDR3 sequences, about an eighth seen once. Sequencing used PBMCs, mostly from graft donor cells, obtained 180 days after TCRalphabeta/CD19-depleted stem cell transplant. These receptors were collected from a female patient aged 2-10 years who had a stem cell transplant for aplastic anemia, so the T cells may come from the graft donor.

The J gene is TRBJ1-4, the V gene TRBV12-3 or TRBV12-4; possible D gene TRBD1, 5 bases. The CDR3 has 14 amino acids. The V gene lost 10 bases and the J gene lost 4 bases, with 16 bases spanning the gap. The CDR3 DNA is TGTGCCACCAAACCAGACAGCATTAATGAAAAACTGTTTTTT. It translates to CATKPDSINEKLFF.

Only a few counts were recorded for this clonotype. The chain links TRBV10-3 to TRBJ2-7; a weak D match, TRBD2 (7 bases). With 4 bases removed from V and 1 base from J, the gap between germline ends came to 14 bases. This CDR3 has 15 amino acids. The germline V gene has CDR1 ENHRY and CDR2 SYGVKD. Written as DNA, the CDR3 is TGTGCCATCAGTGGGGGGGGCAGTGCGTCCTACGAGCAGTACGTC. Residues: CAISGGGSASYEQYV.

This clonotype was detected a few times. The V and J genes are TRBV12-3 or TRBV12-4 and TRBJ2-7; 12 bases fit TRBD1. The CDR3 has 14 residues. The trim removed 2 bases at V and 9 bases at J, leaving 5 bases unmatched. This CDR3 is CASSLTGTGGGQYF. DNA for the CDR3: TGTGCCAGCAGTTTAACCGGGACAGGGGGCGGGCAGTACTTC.

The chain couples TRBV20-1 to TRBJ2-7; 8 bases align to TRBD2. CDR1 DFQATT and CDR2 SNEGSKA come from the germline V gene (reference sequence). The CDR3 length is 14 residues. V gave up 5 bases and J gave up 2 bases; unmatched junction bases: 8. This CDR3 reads CSAPRTSLTYEQYF. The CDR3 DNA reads TGCAGTGCTCCCCGGACTAGCTTAACCTACGAGCAGTACTTC.

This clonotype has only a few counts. The CDR3 DNA reads TGCGCCAGCAGCTTTAGGGCGGACTCCTACGAGCAGTACGTC. This sequence encodes CASSFRADSYEQYV. V and J are TRBV5-1 and TRBJ2-7; D gene uncertain. Germline values: CDR1 SGHRS, CDR2 YFSETQ. The CDR3 consists of 14 residues. V was clipped by 2 bases and J by 0 bases, with 9 bases between them.

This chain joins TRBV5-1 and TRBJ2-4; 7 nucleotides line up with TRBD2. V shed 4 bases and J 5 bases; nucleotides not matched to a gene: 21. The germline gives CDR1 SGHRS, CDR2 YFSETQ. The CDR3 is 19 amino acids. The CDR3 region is CASSRDGPAGPLYENIQYF. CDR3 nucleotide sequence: TGCGCCAGCAGCCGCGACGGACCAGCGGGACCCCTTTATGAAAACATTCAGTACTTC.

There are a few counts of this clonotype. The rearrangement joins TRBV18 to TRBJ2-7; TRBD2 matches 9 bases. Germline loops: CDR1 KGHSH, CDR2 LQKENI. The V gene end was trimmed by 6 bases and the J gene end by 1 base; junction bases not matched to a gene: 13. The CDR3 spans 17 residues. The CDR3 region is CASSRLADFEGSYEQYV. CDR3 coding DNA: TGTGCCAGCTCCAGACTAGCGGATTTTGAGGGGTCCTACGAGCAGTACGTC.

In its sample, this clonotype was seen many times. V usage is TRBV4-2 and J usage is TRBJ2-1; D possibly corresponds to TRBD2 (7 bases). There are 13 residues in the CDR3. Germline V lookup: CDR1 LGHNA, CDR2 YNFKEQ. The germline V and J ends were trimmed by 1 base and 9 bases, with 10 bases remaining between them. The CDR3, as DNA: TGTGCCAGCAGCCAAGTAGGGGGGGTTGAGCAGTTCTTC. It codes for CASSQVGGVEQFF.

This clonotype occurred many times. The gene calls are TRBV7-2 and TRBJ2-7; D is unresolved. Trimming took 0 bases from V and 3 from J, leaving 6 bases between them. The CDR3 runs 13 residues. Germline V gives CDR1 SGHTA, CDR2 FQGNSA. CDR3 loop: CASSLAGNYEQYV. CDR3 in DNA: TGTGCCAGCAGCTTAGCCGGCAACTACGAGCAGTACGTC.

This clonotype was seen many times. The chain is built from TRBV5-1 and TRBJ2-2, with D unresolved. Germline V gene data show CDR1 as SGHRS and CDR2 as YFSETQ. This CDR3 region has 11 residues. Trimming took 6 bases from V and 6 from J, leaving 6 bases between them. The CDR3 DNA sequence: TGCGCCAGCACCTTAGCCGGGGAGCTGTTTTTT. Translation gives CASTLAGELFF.

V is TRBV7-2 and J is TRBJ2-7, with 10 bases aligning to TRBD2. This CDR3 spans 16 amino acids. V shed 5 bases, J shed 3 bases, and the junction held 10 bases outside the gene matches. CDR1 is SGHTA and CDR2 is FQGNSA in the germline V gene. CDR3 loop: CASSPHVLAGVYEQYV. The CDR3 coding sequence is TGTGCCAGCAGCCCTCACGTCCTAGCGGGAGTCTACGAGCAGTACGTC.